The 17 T cell receptor beta chains in this list originate from one sample, sequenced in a study of blood T cell repertoires in COVID-19. Assay used: immunoSEQ multiplex PCR; TCRdb lists only in-frame clones, some missing. The sample holds about 230,000 clones, around 83% seen once. The sample was peripheral blood. The source of these receptors is a man aged 35 to 55 with active or convalescent COVID-19.

This clone was found once. The chain couples TRBV27 to TRBJ2-1; TRBD1 matches at 7 bases. V shed 5 bases and J 5 bases; nucleotides not matched to a gene: 6. CDR1 and CDR2 from the germline V gene are MNHEY and SMNVEV (reference sequence). This CDR3 region has 14 residues. The CDR3 is CASSTGTADNEQFF. The CDR3 nucleotides are TGTGCCAGCAGTACCGGGACAGCCGACAATGAGCAGTTCTTC.

CDR3 residues: CASSQGASGAYNEQFF. The CDR3 nucleotides are TGTGCCAGCAGCCAAGGGGCTAGCGGGGCCTACAATGAGCAGTTCTTC. The chain uses TRBV3-1 (or the pseudogene TRBV3-2) and TRBJ2-1, with 9 bases fitting TRBD2. The CDR3 has 16 amino acids. Germline lookup yields CDR1 LGHDT and CDR2 YNNKEL (reference sequence). J lost 2 bases, V lost 1 base, and 3 bases had no gene match.

The genes are TRBV30 and TRBJ2-7; 7 bases map to TRBD2. CDR1 and CDR2 from the germline V gene are GTSNPN and SVGIG (reference sequence). This CDR3 region has 15 residues. J lost 2 bases, V lost 1 base, and 8 bases had no gene match. The DNA for the CDR3 is TGTGCCTGGAGTGGGATTGGTACTAGCGCCTACGAGCAGTACTTC. Its translation is CAWSGIGTSAYEQYF. Combining the CDR3 with reference TRBV30 and TRBJ2-7 gives the whole variable domain SQTIHQWPATLVQPVGSPLSLECTVEGTSNPNLYWYRQAAGRGLQLLFYSVGIGQISSEVPQNLSASRPQDRQFILSSKKLLLSDSGFYLCAWSGIGTSAYEQYFGPGTRLTVT.

The chain recombines TRBV4-2 with TRBJ1-6; 9 positions match TRBD1. The CDR3 contains 19 residues. The V gene's germline CDR1 is LGHNA and CDR2 YNFKEQ. The V segment lost 4 bases and the J segment 0 bases; nucleotides outside the gene matches: 10. The CDR3 protein is CASSREDDRGSSYNSPLHF. The CDR3 DNA follows: TGTGCCAGCAGCCGAGAAGATGACAGGGGGAGCTCCTATAATTCACCCCTCCACTTT.

The chain is built from TRBV5-1 and TRBJ2-7, with D unclear. This CDR3 region has 12 residues. From germline, CDR1 is SGHRS and CDR2 YFSETQ. V was shortened by 2 bases and J by 3 bases, with 6 bases between the two germline ends. For the CDR3, the DNA is TGCGCCAGCAGCTTTTCAAACTACGAGCAGTACTTC. It yields the protein CASSFSNYEQYF.

The chain uses TRBV3-1 (or the pseudogene TRBV3-2) and TRBJ1-5; D call uncertain. Germline CDR1 LGHDT, CDR2 YNNKEL (reference sequence). This CDR3 has 13 amino acids. Between the trimmed V and J ends, which lost 5 bases and 4 bases, there was a span of 9 bases. For the CDR3, the DNA is TGTGCCAGCAGCTTTGGCCCGAATCAGCCCCAGCATTTT. Translating it yields CASSFGPNQPQHF.

The chain is built from TRBV6-1 and TRBJ1-2; 7 nucleotides match TRBD1. CDR1 and CDR2 (germline): MNHNS, SASEGT. V was clipped by 3 bases and J by 2 bases; unmatched bases: 0. The CDR3 totals 13 residues. Here the CDR3 reads CASSETGNYGYTF. The CDR3, as DNA: TGTGCCAGCAGTGAGACAGGGAACTATGGCTACACCTTC.

The chain recombines TRBV19 with TRBJ1-6, with a weak D call TRBD1 (5 bases). Trimming took 7 bases from V and 6 from J, leaving 10 bases between them. In germline, CDR1 is LNHDA, CDR2 SQIVND (reference sequence). CDR3 length: 13 amino acids. The CDR3 here is CASKGQGNSPLHF. In DNA form, the CDR3 reads TGTGCCAGTAAAGGGCAGGGTAATTCACCCCTCCACTTT.

The chain joins TRBV2 to TRBJ1-2; D not certain. Germline V gives CDR1 SNHLY, CDR2 FYNNEI. The CDR3 consists of 11 residues. V dropped 4 bases and J dropped 6 bases, with 6 bases sitting between them. The DNA for the CDR3 is TGTGCCAGCAGTGGGGAGGATGGCTACACCTTC. This gives the protein CASSGEDGYTF.

This clone was seen more than once but under ten times. V gene TRBV7-9 combines with J gene TRBJ2-5; 9 nucleotides match TRBD2. V lost 2 bases and J lost 4; bases outside the gene matches: 8. This CDR3 contains 16 residues. Germline CDR1 is SEHNR and CDR2 is FQNEAQ (reference sequence). CDR3 amino acids: CASSLISGGQGETQYF. In DNA form, the CDR3 reads TGTGCCAGCAGCTTAATCAGCGGGGGGCAGGGAGAGACCCAGTACTTC.

V and J are TRBV27 and TRBJ2-5; 8 bases agree with TRBD1. Germline assignment: CDR1 MNHEY and CDR2 SMNVEV (reference sequence). J was trimmed by 4 bases and V by 6 bases; bases with no gene match: 7. This CDR3 has 14 amino acids. CDR3 in DNA: TGTGCCAGCAGCCCCAGGGGGCGCGGAGAGACCCAGTACTTC. It codes for CASSPRGRGETQYF.

The chain carries TRBV11-1 and TRBJ1-1, with D possibly matching TRBD1 (6 bases). This CDR3 is built from 13 residues. The germline V gene encodes CDR1 SGHAT and CDR2 FQDESV (reference sequence). V was cut by 5 bases and J by 5 bases, with 12 bases left in between. CDR3 sequence reads: CASSPEGGTEAFF. The CDR3 DNA is TGTGCCAGCAGCCCCGAAGGGGGAACTGAAGCTTTCTTT.

The chain uses TRBV25-1 and TRBJ2-3, with TRBD2 matching 10 bases. Germline values: CDR1 MGHDK, CDR2 SYGVNS. The CDR3 has 16 amino acids. J was trimmed by 1 base and V by 1 base; bases with no gene match: 2. The CDR3 sequence is CASSEFSGGRTDTQYF. In DNA, the CDR3 is TGTGCCAGCAGTGAATTTAGCGGGGGGCGCACAGATACGCAGTATTTT.

A single count supports this clone. The chain recombines TRBV7-2 with TRBJ1-5; D remains ambiguous. This CDR3 has 13 residues. CDR1 and CDR2 (germline): SGHTA, FQGNSA. The V end was cut by 1 base, the J end by 4 bases, with 5 bases between. The CDR3 DNA sequence: TGTGCCAGCAGCTTAGGAGAGAATCAGCCCCAGCATTTT. Protein: CASSLGENQPQHF.

This chain links TRBV24-1 with TRBJ1-2; D gene unclear. This CDR3 spans 13 amino acids. The germline CDR1 and CDR2 sequences are KGHDR and SFDVKD. V lost 3 bases, J lost 1 base, and 5 bases lay in between. This CDR3 reads CATSDEDNYGYTF. The CDR3 DNA follows: TGTGCCACCAGTGATGAGGATAACTATGGCTACACCTTC.

The chain employs TRBV12-3 or TRBV12-4 and TRBJ2-2; 7 positions match TRBD2. J was trimmed by 7 bases and V by 6 bases; bases with no gene match: 5. The CDR3 loop spans 13 amino acids. The CDR3 region is CASRLLAIGELFF. CDR3 bases: TGTGCCAGCAGACTACTAGCGATCGGGGAGCTGTTTTTT.

CDR3 bases: TGTGCCAGCAGCTTTGATTTGGACAGGGAGGAGACCCAGTACTTC. It translates to CASSFDLDREETQYF. The chain has TRBV7-9 and TRBJ2-5, with 8 bases lining up with TRBD1. Trimming at V came to 3 bases and at J to 5 bases, leaving 8 bases not matched to a gene. The length of the CDR3 is 15 residues. CDR1 and CDR2 from the germline V gene are SEHNR and FQNEAQ (reference sequence).